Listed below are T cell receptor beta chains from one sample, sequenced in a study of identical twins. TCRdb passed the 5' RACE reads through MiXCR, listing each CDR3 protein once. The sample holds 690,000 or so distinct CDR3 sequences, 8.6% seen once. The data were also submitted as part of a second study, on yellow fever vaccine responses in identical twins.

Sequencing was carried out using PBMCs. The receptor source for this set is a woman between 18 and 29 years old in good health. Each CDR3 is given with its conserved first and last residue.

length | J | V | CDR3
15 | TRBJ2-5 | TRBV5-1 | CASSLGGSSGETQYF
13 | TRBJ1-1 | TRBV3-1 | CASSQDLKGGAFF
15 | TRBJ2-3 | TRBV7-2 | CASSAQGGPTDTQYF
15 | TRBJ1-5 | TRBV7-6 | CASSLTPGFTQPQHF
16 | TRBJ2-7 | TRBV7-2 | CASSPPILDVPYEQYF
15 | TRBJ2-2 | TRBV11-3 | CASSFSPGGGGELFF
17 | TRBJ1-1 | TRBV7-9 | CASSSTDRGDMNTEAFF
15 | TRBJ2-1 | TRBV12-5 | CASGSREQGRNEQFF
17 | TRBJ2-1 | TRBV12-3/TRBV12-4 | CASTGTSGGSSYNEQFF
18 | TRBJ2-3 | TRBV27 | CASSTRDRPLESTDTQYF
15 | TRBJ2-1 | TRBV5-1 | CASSLASGVVYEQFF
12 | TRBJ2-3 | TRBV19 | CASSMSEGTQYF
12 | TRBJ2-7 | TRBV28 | CASSWGRVEQYF
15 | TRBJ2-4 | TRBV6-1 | CASTLGAGAKNIQYF
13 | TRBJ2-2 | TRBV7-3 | CASSFLAGGELFF
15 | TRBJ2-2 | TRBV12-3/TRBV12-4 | CASSLGQPNTGELFF
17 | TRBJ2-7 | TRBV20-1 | CSARDSQSGAFSYEQYF
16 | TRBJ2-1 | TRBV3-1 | CASSPPLKGLYNEQFF
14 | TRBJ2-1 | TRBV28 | CASTRDRSYNEQFF
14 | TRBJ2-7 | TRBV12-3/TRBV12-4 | CASSFGVGAYEQYF
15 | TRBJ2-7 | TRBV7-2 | CASSLGASGSYEQYF
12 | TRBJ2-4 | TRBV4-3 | CASSGLDRREYF
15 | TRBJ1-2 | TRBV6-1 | CASSKQGSSGYGYTF
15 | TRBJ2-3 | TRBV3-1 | CASSQFAGGGATQYF
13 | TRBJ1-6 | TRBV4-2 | CASSQEGGAPLHF
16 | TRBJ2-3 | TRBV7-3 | CASSPTTGGSTDTQYF
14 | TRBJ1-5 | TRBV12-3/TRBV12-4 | CASSPTGQNQPQHF
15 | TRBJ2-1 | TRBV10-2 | CASSVIIAGGNEQFF
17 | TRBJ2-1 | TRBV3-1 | CACSQDLGGTVYNEQFF
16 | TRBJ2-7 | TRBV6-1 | CASSEWASGASYEQYF
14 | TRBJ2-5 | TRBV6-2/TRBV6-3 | CASTYSGIGETQYF
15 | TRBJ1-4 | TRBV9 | CASSVEGTGDEKLFF
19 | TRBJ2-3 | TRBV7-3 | CASSLRASGGWTSTDTQYF
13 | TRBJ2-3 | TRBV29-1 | CSVAEGMADTQYF
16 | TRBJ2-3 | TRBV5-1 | CASSPLDRGGTDTQYF
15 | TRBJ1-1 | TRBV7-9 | CASSLARGFGTEAFF
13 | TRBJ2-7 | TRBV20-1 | CSAIRDRGVEQYF
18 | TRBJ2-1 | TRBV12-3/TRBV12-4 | CTFSGGRGARLNNNEQFF
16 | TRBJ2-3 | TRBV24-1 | CATSDLGQGRPDTQYF
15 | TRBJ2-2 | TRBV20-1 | CSASLGTGDAGELFF
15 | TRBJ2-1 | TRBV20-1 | CSARDIESSYNEQFF
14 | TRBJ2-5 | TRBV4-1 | CASSQESVYETQYF
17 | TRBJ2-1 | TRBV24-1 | CATSAIPRDRGYNEQFF
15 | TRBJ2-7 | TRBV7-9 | CASSLPEGLSYEQYF
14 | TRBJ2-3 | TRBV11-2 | CASSWTPNGDTQYF
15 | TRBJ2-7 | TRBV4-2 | CASSQGGGPFYEQYF
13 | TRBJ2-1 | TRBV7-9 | CASSPGLEGEQFF
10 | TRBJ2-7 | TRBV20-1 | CSAEAGEQYF
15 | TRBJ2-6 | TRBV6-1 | CASSQAVSGANVLTF
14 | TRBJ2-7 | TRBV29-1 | CSVEDQGEGYEQYF
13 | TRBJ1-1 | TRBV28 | CASILQRNTEAFF
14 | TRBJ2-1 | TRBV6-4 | CASSKDRLDNEQFF
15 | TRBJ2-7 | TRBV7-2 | CASSNPGQEKYEQYF
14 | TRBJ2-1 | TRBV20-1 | CSPRGLALYNEQFF
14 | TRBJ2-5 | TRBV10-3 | CAISGASFSETQYF
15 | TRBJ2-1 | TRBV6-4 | CASSEGVTGIDEQFF
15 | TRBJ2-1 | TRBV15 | CATSRDDGRANEQFF